This passage covers 7 T cell receptor beta chains from one sample sequenced in a study of cytomegalovirus exposure and HLA in healthy donors. The PCR contained 60 Vbeta and 13 Jbeta primers. The assay was immunoSEQ multiplex PCR, and TCRdb's table has in-frame clones only and misses some. This sample has around 100,000 clones, with 73% found just once. Sequencing used PBMCs. Receptors were obtained from a man aged 40-49 years in good health and CMV-seronegative.

A few counts support this clone. The gene calls are TRBV29-1 and TRBJ2-6; TRBD1 aligns across 10 bases. The CDR3 sequence is 15 residues long. Losses at the gene ends were 6 bases for V and 1 base for J; bases not matched to a gene: 3. The germline gives CDR1 SQVTM, CDR2 ANQGSEA. CDR3 nucleotides: TGCAGCGTGGGGACAGGGGATTCTGGGGCCAACGTCCTGACTTTC. This translates into CSVGTGDSGANVLTF. Full variable domain (outside the CDR3, taken from reference TRBV29-1 and TRBJ2-6): SAVISQKPSRDICQRGTSLTIQCQVDSQVTMMFWYRQQPGQSLTLIATANQGSEATYESGFVIDKFPISRPNLTFSTLTVSNMSPEDSSIYLCSVGTGDSGANVLTFGAGSRLTVL.

This clone was counted a few times. The chain combines TRBV4-1 with TRBJ2-7, with 7 nucleotides matching TRBD1. With V trimmed by 1 base and J by 2 bases, 5 bases remained unmatched. The CDR3 runs 15 residues. Germline V gene lookup returns CDR1 MGHRA and CDR2 YSYEKL. The DNA of the CDR3 is TGCGCCAGCAGCCAAGTCGAGACAGGGACCTACGAGCAGTACTTC. Its translation is CASSQVETGTYEQYF.

V usage is TRBV15 and J usage is TRBJ2-3; D ambiguous. The CDR3 is made up of 16 amino acids. V lost 1 base and J lost 8, with 19 bases in between. Looked up from germline, CDR1 is LNHNV and CDR2 is YYDKDF (reference sequence). CDR3 DNA sequence: TGTGCCACCAGCAGAGGAGGTTTTCCTATATTGGGTACGCAGTATTTT. Translating gives CATSRGGFPILGTQYF.

V is TRBV6-5 and J is TRBJ1-1; 9 bases line up with TRBD1. The V gene end was trimmed by 0 bases and the J gene end by 3 bases; junction bases not matched to a gene: 2. This CDR3 region has 15 residues. The germline gives CDR1 MNHEY, CDR2 SVGAGI. CDR3 protein: CASSYSWTGDTEAFF. In DNA, the CDR3 is TGTGCCAGCAGTTACTCGTGGACAGGGGACACTGAAGCTTTCTTT.

The J gene is TRBJ2-5, the V gene TRBV5-1; a weak D match, TRBD2 (5 bases). The CDR3 is made up of 14 amino acids. Between the trimmed V and J ends, which lost 2 bases and 0 bases, there was a span of 8 bases. Germline CDR1 reads SGHRS; CDR2 reads YFSETQ. CDR3 nucleotide sequence: TGCGCCAGCAGCTTCGCCGGGAACCAAGAGACCCAGTACTTC. Protein product: CASSFAGNQETQYF.

V is TRBV5-6 and J is TRBJ2-4, with 9 nucleotides matching TRBD1. This CDR3 contains 16 residues. Germline values: CDR1 SGHDT, CDR2 YYEEEE. The junction had 11 bases not matched to a gene; V was cut back by 4 bases and J by 6 bases. CDR3 coding DNA: TGTGCCAGCAGCCCGGGGGACAGGGCATTTTTAAACATTCAGTACTTC. Translated: CASSPGDRAFLNIQYF.

J is TRBJ2-6 and V is TRBV21-1; TRBD1 was called by the table and not checked on the DNA. TRBV21-1 is labeled a pseudogene. The CDR3 has 17 amino acids. The CDR3 DNA follows: TGTGCCAGCAGCAATCGGGACAGGTATTCTGGGGCCAACGTCCTGACTTTC. Amino acid sequence: CASSNRDRYSGANVLTF.